This passage covers 10 T cell receptor beta chains from one sample sequenced in a study of cytomegalovirus exposure and HLA in healthy donors. The PCR ran on 60 Vbeta and 13 Jbeta primers. Measured with immunoSEQ multiplex PCR; TCRdb has only the in-frame clones, and not every one. The data hold about 100,000 clones, with roughly 82% observed a single time. The sample comprised PBMCs. These receptors came from a woman younger than 30 in good health and CMV-seronegative.

This clone was counted a few times. CDR3 nucleotides: TGTGCCAGCAGCTTGGGGCAGAACTATGGCTACACCTTC. This encodes CASSLGQNYGYTF. The V call is TRBV5-4, the J call TRBJ1-2; no firm D call. CDR1 and CDR2 (germline): SGHNT, YYREEE (reference sequence). The CDR3 extends over 13 amino acids. The V end lost 0 bases, the J end lost 2 bases, and 5 bases lay between the germline ends.

This clone was found once. The V call is TRBV9, the J call TRBJ1-5, with D tentatively TRBD1 (6 bases). This CDR3 has 14 amino acids. V lost 3 bases and J 7 bases, leaving 14 bases between the germline ends. CDR1 and CDR2 from the germline V gene are SGDLS and YYNGEE. CDR3 loop: CASSAAGVRQPQHF. CDR3 nucleotides: TGTGCCAGCAGCGCGGCAGGGGTACGCCAGCCCCAGCATTTT.

The chain employs TRBV19 and TRBJ1-5; D perhaps matches TRBD1 (5 bases). Trimming took off 3 bases at V and 0 bases at J, with 12 bases between the two ends. From germline, CDR1 is LNHDA and CDR2 SQIVND (reference sequence). This CDR3 contains 16 residues. The CDR3 loop reads CASSMQGIFSNQPQHF. CDR3 in DNA: TGTGCCAGTAGTATGCAGGGAATCTTTAGCAATCAGCCCCAGCATTTT. Full variable domain (remainder filled in from reference TRBV19 and TRBJ1-5): DGGITQSPKYLFRKEGQNVTLSCEQNLNHDAMYWYRQDPGQGLRLIYYSQIVNDFQKGDIAEGYSVSREKKESFPLTVTSAQKNPTAFYLCASSMQGIFSNQPQHFGDGTRLSIL.

The chain couples TRBV2 to TRBJ2-7; TRBD1 agrees at 8 bases. Losses at the gene ends were 6 bases for V and 2 bases for J; bases not matched to a gene: 6. CDR3 length equals 14 residues. CDR1 is SNHLY, CDR2 FYNNEI, per germline. The CDR3 coding sequence is TGTGCCAGCAGGAGGGACAGGCCGGCCTACGAGCAGTACTTC. Translated: CASRRDRPAYEQYF. The full variable domain, in which reference TRBV2 and TRBJ2-7 provide the parts outside the CDR3, is EPEVTQTPSHQVTQMGQEVILRCVPISNHLYFYWYRQILGQKVEFLVSFYNNEISEKSEIFDDQFSVERPDGSNFTLKIRSTKLEDSAMYFCASRRDRPAYEQYFGPGTRLTVT.

The chain is built from TRBV28 and TRBJ1-1; no definite D call. The CDR3 is made up of 12 amino acids. With 1 base removed from V and 7 bases from J, the gap between germline ends came to 7 bases. The germline V gene has CDR1 MDHEN and CDR2 SYDVKM. For the CDR3, the DNA is TGTGCCAGCAGTTTATCGAGGTTTGAAGCTTTCTTT. Residues: CASSLSRFEAFF.

The genes are TRBV27 and TRBJ1-1; 7 positions agree with TRBD1. CDR1 is MNHEY and CDR2 is SMNVEV in the germline V gene (reference sequence). This CDR3 region has 17 residues. The V and J ends lost 0 bases and 0 bases, in that order; junction bases with no gene match: 7. The CDR3 DNA is TGTGCCAGCAGTTTATCGCGGGACAGTGTGGTGAACACTGAAGCTTTCTTT. It is translated as CASSLSRDSVVNTEAFF.

The V gene is TRBV7-3, the J gene TRBJ2-1; 7 bases are shared with TRBD1. From germline, CDR1 is SGHTA and CDR2 FQGTGA. The CDR3 loop spans 16 amino acids. J was trimmed by 2 bases and V by 1 base; bases with no gene match: 5. CDR3 coding DNA: TGTGCCAGCAGCTTAAGTCCCACAGGGGCCTACAATGAGCAGTTCTTC. This codes for CASSLSPTGAYNEQFF.

CDR3 loop: CASKPSGTGGYGYTF. CDR3 DNA sequence: TGTGCCAGCAAACCATCCGGGACAGGGGGCTATGGCTACACCTTC. This chain connects TRBV28 to TRBJ1-2; 11 positions agree with TRBD1. Trimming took 7 bases from V and 4 from J; bases not matched to a gene: 8. This CDR3 comprises 15 residues. The V gene's germline CDR1 is MDHEN and CDR2 SYDVKM.

This chain links TRBV19 with TRBJ1-2; D remains unclear. V shed 1 base and J shed 0 bases, with 6 bases lying between them. Germline V lookup: CDR1 LNHDA, CDR2 SQIVND (reference sequence). The CDR3 loop spans 14 amino acids. This chain's CDR3 is CASSIATANYGYTF. As DNA, the CDR3 is TGTGCCAGTAGTATAGCCACTGCTAACTATGGCTACACCTTC.

The table lists this clone with a few counts. The chain is built from TRBV4-3 and TRBJ1-1; TRBD1 matches at 7 bases. The germline gives CDR1 LGHNA, CDR2 YSLEER. Losses at the gene ends were 1 base for V and 6 bases for J; bases not matched to a gene: 5. The CDR3 loop spans 14 amino acids. The CDR3 nucleotides are TGCGCCAGCAGCCAAGCGACAGGGTGGTCTGAAGCTTTCTTT. Its translation: CASSQATGWSEAFF.